This TCR beta chain is drawn from a study of blood T cell repertoires in COVID-19. Turning to the study itself: Samples of COVID-19 (acute and convalescent) were obtained from the United States, Italy and Spain. Sample material is recorded as cDNA or gDNA derived from T cells, B-cell-depleted T cells, or PBMCs.

Original handling: Amplification of reference gene primers was used by the study to estimate nucleated cell counts. Libraries were prepared by immunoSEQ multiplex PCR; TCRdb keeps only in-frame clonotypes and omits some of them. V and J calls and clone size come straight from that table; D and trimming were deduced from the DNA. This sample yields about 72,000 clones, of which more than 80% are seen a single time; roughly 40% belongs to the top ten. V dropped 0 bases and J dropped 7 bases, with 9 bases sitting between them. The length of the CDR3 is 13 residues. Germline V gene lookup returns CDR1 LNHNV and CDR2 YYDKDF (reference sequence).

The sequence was collected from a woman of 80 years or more with active or convalescent COVID-19. Sequencing input: peripheral blood. The rearrangement joins TRBV15 to TRBJ2-5; no firm D call. The CDR3 loop reads CATSRDRVGTQYF. The CDR3 coding sequence is TGTGCCACCAGCAGAGATCGGGTTGGGACCCAGTACTTC. The entire variable domain, with the rest obtained from reference TRBV15 and TRBJ2-5, is as follows: DAMVIQNPRYQVTQFGKPVTLSCSQTLNHNVMYWYQQKSSQAPKLLFHYYDKDFNNEADTPDNFQSRRPNTSFCFLDIRSPGLGDTAMYLCATSRDRVGTQYFGPGTRLLVL.